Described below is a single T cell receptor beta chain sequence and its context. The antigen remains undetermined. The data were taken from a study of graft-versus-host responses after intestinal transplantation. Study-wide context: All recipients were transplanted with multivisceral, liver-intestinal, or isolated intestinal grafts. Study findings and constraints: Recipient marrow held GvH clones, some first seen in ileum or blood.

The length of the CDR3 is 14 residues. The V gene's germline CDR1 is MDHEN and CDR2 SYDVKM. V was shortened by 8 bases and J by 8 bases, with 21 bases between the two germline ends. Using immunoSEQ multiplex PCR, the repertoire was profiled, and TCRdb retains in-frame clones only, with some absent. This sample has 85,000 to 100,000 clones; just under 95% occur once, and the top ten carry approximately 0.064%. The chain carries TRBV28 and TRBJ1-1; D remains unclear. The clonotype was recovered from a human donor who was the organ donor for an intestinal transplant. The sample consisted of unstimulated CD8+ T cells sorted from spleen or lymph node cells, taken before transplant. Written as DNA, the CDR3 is TGTGCCAGCTCTAAATTCGGGGTAGGTGCCGAAGCTTTCTTT. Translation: CASSKFGVGAEAFF.